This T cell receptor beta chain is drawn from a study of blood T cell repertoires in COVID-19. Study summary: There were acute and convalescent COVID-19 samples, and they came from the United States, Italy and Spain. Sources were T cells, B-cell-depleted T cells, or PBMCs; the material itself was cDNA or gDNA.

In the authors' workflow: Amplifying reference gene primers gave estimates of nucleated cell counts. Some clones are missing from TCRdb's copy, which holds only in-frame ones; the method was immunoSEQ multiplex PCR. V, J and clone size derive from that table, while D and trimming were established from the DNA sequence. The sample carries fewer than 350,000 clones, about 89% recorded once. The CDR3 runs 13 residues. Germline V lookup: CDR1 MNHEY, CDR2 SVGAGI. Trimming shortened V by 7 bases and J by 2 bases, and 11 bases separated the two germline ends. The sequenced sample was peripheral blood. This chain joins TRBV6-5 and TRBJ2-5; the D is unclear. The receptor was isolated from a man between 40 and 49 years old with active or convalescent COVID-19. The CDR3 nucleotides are TGTGCCAGCATCATGGCAGTTCAAGAGACCCAGTACTTC. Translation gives CASIMAVQETQYF.